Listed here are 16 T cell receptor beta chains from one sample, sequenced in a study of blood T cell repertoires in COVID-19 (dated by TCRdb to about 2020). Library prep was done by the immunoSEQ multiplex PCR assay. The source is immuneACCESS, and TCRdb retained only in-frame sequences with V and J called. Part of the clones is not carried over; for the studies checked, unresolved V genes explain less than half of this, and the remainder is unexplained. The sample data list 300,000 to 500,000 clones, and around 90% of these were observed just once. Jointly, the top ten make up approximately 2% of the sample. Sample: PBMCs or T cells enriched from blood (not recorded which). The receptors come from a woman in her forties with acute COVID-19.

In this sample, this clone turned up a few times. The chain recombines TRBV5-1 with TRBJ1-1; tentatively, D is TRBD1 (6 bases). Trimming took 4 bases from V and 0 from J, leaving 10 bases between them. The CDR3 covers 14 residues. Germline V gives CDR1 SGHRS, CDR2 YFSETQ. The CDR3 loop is CASSPDRLNTEAFF. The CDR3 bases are TGCGCCAGCAGCCCGGACAGATTGAACACTGAAGCTTTCTTT.

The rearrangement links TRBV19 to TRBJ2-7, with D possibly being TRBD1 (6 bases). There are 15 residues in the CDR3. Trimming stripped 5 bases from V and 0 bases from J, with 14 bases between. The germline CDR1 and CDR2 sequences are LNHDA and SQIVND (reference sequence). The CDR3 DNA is TGTGCCAGTAGTCCACAGGGTTCCAGCTCCTACGAGCAGTACTTC. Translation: CASSPQGSSSYEQYF.

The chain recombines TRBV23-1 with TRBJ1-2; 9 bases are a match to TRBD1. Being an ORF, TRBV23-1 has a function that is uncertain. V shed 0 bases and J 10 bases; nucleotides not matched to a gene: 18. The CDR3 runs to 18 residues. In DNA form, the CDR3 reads TGCGCCAGCAGTCAATCGATTGACGAAGGGACAGGGTTAGCCTCCTACACCTTC. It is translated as CASSQSIDEGTGLASYTF.

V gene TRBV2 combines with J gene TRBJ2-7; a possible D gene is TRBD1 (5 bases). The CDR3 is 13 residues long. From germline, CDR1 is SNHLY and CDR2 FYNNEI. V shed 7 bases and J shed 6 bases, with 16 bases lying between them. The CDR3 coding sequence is TGTGCCAGCAAGGGCAGGGTATTTAGCGAGCAGTACTTC. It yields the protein CASKGRVFSEQYF.

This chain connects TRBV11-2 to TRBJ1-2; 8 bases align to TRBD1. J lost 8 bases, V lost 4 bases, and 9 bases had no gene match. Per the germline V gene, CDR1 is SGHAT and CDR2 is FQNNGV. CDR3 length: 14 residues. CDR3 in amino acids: CASSSAGTGRGYTF. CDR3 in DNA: TGTGCCAGCAGCTCCGCCGGGACAGGAAGGGGCTACACCTTC.

The CDR3 DNA sequence: TGTGCCAGCAGTTCGCCCTCAAGACAGGGAAGGAATCAGCCCCAGCATTTT. The encoded protein is CASSSPSRQGRNQPQHF. The chain uses TRBV27 and TRBJ1-5; 7 bases agree with TRBD1. Losses at the gene ends were 4 bases for V and 4 bases for J; bases not matched to a gene: 13. The CDR3 consists of 17 residues. Per the germline V gene, CDR1 is MNHEY and CDR2 is SMNVEV (reference sequence).

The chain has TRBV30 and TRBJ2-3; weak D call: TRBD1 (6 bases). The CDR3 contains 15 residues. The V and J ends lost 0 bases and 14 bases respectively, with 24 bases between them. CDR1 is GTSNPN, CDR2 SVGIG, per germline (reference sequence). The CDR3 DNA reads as TGTGCCTGGAGTGTACGAGGGGGATCCGTTTCTAGATTGTATTTT. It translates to CAWSVRGGSVSRLYF.

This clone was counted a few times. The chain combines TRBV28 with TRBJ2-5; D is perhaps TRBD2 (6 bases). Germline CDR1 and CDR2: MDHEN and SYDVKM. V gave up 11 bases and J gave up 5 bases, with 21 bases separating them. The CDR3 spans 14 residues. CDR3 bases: TGTGCCGGGTTGGAATCGTTGGCGGGGGAGACCCAGTACTTC. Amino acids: CAGLESLAGETQYF.

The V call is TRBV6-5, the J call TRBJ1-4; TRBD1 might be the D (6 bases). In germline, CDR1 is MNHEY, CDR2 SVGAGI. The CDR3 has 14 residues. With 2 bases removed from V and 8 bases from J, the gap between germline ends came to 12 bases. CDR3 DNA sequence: TGTGCCAGCAGTTACACGGACAGTGACGAAAAACTGTTTTTT. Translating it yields CASSYTDSDEKLFF.

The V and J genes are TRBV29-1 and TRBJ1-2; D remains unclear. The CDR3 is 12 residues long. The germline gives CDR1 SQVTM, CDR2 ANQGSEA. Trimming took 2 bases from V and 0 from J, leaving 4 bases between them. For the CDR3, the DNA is TGCAGCGTTGAAACATCTAACTATGGCTACACCTTC. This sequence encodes CSVETSNYGYTF.

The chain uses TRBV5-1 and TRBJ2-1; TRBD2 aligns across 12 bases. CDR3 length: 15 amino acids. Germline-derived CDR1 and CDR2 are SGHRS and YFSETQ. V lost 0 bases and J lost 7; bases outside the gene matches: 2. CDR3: CASSLGTSGVNEQFF. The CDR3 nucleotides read TGCGCCAGCAGCTTGGGGACTAGCGGGGTAAATGAGCAGTTCTTC.

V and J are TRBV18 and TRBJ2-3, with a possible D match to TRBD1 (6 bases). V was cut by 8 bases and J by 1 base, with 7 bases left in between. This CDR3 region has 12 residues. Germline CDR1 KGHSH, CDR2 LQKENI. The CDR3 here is CASRTGTDTQYF. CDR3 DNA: TGTGCCAGCCGGACAGGCACAGATACGCAGTATTTT.

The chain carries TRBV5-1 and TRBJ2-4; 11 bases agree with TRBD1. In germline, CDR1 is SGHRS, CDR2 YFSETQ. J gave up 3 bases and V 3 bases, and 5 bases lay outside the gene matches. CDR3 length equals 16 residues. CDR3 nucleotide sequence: TGCGCCAGCAGCTGGGGACAGGGGGTTGACAAAAACATTCAGTACTTC. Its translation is CASSWGQGVDKNIQYF.

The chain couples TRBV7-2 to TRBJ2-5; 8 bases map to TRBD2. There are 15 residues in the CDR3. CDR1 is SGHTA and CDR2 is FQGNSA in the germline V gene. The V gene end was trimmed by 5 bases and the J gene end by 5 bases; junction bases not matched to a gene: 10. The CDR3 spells CASSAVGGAQETQYF. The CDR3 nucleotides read TGTGCCAGCAGCGCAGTCGGGGGGGCCCAGGAGACCCAGTACTTC. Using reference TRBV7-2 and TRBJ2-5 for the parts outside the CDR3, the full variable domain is GAGVSQSPSNKVTEKGKDVELRCDPISGHTALYWYRQSLGQGLEFLIYFQGNSAPDKSGLPSDRFSAERTGGSVSTLTIQRTQQEDSAVYLCASSAVGGAQETQYFGPGTRLLVL.

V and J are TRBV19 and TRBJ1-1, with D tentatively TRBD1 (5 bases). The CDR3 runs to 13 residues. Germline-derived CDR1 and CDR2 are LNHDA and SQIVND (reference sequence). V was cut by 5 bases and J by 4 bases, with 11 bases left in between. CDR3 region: CASSFRGGTEAFF. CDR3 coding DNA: TGTGCCAGTAGTTTTAGGGGTGGCACTGAAGCTTTCTTT.

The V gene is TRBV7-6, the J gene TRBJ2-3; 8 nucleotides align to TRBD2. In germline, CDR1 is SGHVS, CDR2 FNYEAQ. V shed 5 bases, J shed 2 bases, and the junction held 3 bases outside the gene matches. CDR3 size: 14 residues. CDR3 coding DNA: TGTGCCAGCAGCGCCGGACTAGCCACAGATACGCAGTATTTT. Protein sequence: CASSAGLATDTQYF.